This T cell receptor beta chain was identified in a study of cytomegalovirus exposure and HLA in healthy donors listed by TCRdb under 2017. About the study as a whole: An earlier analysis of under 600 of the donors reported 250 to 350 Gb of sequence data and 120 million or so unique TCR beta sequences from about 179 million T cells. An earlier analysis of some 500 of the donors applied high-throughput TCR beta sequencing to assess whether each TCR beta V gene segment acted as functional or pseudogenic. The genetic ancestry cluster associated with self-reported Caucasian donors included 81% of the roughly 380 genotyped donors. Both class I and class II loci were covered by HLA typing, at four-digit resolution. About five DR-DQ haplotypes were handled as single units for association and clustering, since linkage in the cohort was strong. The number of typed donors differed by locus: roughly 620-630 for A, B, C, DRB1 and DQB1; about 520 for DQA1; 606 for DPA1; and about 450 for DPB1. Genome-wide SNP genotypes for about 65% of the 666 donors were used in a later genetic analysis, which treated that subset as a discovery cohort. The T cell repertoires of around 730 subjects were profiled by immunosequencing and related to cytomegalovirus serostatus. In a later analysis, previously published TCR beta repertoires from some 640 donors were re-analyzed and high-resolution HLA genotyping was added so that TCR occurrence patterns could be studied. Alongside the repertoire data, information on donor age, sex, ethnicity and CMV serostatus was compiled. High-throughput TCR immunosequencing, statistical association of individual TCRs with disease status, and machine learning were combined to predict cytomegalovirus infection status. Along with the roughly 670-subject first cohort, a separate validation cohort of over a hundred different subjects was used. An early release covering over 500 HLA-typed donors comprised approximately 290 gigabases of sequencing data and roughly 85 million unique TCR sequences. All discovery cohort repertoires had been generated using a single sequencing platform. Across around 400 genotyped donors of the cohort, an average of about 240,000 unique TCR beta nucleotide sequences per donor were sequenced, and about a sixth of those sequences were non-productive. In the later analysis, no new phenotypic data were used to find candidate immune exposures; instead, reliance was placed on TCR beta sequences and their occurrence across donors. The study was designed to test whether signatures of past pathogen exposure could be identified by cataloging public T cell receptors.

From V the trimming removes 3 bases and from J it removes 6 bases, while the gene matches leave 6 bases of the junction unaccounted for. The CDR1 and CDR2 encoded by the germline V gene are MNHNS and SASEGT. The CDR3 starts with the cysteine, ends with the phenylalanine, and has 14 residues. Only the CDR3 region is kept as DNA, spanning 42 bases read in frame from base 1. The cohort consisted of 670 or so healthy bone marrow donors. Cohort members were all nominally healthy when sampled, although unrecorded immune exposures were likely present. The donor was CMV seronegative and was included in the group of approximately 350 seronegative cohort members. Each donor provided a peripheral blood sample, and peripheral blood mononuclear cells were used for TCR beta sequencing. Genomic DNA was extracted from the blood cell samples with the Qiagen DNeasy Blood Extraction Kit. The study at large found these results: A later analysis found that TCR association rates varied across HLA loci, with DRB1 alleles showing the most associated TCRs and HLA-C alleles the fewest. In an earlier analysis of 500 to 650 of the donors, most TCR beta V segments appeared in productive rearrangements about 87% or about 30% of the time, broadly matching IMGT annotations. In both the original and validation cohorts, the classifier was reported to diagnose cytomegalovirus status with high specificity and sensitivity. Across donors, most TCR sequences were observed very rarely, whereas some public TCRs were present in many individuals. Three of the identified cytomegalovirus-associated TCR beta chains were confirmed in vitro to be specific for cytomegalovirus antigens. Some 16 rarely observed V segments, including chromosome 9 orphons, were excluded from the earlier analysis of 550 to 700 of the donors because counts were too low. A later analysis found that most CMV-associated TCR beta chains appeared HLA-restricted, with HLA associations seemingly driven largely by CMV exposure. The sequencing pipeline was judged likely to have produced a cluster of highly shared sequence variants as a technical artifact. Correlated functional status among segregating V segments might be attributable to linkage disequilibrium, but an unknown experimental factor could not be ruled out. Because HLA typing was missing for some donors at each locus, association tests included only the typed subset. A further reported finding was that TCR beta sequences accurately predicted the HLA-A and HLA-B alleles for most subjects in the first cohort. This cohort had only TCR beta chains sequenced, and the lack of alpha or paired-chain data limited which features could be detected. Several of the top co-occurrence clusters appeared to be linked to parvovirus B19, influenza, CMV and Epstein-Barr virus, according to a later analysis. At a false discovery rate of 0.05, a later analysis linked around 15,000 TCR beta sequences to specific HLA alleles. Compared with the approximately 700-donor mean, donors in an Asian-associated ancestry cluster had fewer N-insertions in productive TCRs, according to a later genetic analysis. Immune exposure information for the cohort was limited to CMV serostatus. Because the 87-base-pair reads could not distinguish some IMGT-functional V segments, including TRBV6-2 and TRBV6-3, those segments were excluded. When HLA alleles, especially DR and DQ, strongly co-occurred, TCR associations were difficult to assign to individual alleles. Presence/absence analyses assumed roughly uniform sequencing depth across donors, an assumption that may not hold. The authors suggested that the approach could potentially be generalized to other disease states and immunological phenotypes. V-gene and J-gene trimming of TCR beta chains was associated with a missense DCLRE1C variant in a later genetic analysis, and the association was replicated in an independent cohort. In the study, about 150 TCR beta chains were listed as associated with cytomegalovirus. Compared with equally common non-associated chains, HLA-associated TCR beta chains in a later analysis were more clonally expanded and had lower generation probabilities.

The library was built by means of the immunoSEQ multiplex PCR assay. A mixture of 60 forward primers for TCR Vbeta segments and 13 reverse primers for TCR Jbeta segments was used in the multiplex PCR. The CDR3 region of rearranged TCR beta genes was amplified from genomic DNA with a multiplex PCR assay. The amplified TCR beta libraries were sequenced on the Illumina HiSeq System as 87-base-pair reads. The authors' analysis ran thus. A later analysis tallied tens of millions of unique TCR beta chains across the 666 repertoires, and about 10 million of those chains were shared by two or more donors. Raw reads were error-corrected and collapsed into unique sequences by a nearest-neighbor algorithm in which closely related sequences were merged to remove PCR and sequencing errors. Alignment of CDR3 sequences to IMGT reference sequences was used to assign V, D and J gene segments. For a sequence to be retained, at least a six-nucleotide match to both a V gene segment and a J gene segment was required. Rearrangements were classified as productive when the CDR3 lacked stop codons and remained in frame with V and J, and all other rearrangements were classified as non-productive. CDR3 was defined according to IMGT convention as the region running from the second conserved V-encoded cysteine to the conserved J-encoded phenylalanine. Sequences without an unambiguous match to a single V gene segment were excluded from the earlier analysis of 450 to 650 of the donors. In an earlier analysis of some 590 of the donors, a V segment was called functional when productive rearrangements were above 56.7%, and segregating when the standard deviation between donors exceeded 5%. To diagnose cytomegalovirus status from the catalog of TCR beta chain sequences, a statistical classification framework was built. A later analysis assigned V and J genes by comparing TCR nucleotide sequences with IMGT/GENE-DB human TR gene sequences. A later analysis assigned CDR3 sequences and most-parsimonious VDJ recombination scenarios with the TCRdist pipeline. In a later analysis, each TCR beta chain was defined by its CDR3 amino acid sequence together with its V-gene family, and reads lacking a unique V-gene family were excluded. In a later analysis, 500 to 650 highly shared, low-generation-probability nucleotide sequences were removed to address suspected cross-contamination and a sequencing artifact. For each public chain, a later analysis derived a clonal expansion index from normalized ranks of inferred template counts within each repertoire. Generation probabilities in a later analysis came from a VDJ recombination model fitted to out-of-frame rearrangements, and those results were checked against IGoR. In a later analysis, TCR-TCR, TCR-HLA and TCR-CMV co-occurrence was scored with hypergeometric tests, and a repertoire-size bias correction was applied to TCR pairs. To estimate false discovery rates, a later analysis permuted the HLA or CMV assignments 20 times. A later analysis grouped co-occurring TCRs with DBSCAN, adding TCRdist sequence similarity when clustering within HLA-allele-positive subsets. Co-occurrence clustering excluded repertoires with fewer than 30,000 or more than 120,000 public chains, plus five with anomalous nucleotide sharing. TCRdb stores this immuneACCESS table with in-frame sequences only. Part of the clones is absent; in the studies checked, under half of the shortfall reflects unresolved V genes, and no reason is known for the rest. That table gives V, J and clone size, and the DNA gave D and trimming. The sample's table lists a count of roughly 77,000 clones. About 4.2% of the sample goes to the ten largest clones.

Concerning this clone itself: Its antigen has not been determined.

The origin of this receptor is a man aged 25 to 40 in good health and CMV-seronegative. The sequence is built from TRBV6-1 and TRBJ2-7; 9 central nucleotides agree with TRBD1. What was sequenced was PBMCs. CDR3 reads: CASSDRTGDGEQYF. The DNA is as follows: TGTGCCAGCAGTGACCGGACAGGGGACGGCGAGCAGTACTTC.